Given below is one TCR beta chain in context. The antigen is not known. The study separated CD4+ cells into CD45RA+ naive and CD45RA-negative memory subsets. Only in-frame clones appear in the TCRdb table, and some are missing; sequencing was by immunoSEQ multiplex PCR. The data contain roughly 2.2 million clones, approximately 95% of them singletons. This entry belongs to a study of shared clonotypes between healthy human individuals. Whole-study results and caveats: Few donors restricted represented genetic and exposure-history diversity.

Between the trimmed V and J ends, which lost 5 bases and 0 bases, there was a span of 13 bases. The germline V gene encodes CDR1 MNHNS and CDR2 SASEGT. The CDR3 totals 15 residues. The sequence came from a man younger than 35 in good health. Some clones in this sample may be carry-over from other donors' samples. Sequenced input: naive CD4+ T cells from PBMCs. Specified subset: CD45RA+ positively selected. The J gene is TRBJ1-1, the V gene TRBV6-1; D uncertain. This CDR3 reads CASSKSQIMNTEAFF. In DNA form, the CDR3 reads TGTGCCAGCAGTAAAAGCCAAATCATGAACACTGAAGCTTTCTTT.